What follows are 5 T cell receptor beta chains derived from one specimen sequenced in a study of T cells in narcolepsy. The assay was immunoSEQ multiplex PCR, and TCRdb's table has in-frame clones only and misses some. The sample includes around 31,000 clones, roughly four fifths of them seen just once. The sequencing sample was made of CD45RA- memory CD4+ T cells from PBMCs. The receptors originated from a human donor with narcolepsy.

The V call is TRBV9, the J call TRBJ2-1, with D hard to call. The germline V gene encodes CDR1 SGDLS and CDR2 YYNGEE. The CDR3 runs 17 residues. V lost 0 bases and J 4 bases, leaving 17 bases between the germline ends. The DNA for the CDR3 is TGTGCCAGCAGCGTAGCTCCAGGAAAGAGTAAATACAATGAGCAGTTCTTC. This sequence encodes CASSVAPGKSKYNEQFF. Full variable domain (missing parts from reference TRBV9 and TRBJ2-1): DSGVTQTPKHLITATGQRVTLRCSPRSGDLSVYWYQQSLDQGLQFLIQYYNGEERAKGNILERFSAQQFPDLHSELNLSSLELGDSALYFCASSVAPGKSKYNEQFFGPGTRLTVL.

A few counts support this clone. The CDR3, as DNA: TGTGCCAGCAGTTTTCTGGGACAGGGGGACACCGGGGAGCTGTTTTTT. Translation: CASSFLGQGDTGELFF. The chain has TRBV27 and TRBJ2-2, with TRBD1 matching 11 bases. The trim removed 3 bases at V and 3 bases at J, leaving 3 bases unmatched. The CDR3 has 16 residues. In germline, CDR1 is MNHEY, CDR2 SMNVEV (reference sequence).

V and J are TRBV15 and TRBJ1-4; D unclear. Per the germline V gene, CDR1 is LNHNV and CDR2 is YYDKDF (reference sequence). The CDR3 spans 12 residues. V gave up 0 bases and J gave up 16 bases, with 12 bases separating them. This CDR3 reads CATSRDNAGGFF. The DNA of the CDR3 is TGTGCCACCAGCAGAGATAACGCCGGCGGGTTTTTT.

This clone came up once. The chain links TRBV20-1 to TRBJ2-7, with D uncertain. The CDR3 contains 11 residues. Per germline, CDR1 DFQATT and CDR2 SNEGSKA (reference sequence). V gave up 5 bases and J gave up 6 bases, with 11 bases separating them. CDR3 DNA: TGCAGTGCTCTCCCTCTTGGCGAGCAGTACTTC. Protein product: CSALPLGEQYF.

Regarding this clone: The junction does not match germline at one end; this may be a read error. The CDR3 loop reads CANSLEGTSVFSNYGYTF. DNA for the CDR3: TGTGCCAACAGCTTAGAGGGGACATCAGTGTTCTCTAACTATGGCTACACCTTC. This chain connects TRBV7-2 to TRBJ1-2; TRBD1 might be the D (6 bases). Germline values: CDR1 SGHTA, CDR2 FQGNSA. The CDR3 spans 18 residues.